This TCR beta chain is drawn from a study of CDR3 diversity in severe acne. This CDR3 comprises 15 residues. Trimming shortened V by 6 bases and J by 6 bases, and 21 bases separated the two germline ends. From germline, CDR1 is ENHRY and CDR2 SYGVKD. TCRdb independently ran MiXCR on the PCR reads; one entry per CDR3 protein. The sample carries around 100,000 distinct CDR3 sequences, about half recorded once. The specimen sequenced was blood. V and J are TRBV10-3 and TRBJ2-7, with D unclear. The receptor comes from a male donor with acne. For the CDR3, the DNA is TGTGCCATCAGAGGAGCGACGGCCCTGTTAGGCGAGCAGTACTTC. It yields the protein CAIRGATALLGEQYF.